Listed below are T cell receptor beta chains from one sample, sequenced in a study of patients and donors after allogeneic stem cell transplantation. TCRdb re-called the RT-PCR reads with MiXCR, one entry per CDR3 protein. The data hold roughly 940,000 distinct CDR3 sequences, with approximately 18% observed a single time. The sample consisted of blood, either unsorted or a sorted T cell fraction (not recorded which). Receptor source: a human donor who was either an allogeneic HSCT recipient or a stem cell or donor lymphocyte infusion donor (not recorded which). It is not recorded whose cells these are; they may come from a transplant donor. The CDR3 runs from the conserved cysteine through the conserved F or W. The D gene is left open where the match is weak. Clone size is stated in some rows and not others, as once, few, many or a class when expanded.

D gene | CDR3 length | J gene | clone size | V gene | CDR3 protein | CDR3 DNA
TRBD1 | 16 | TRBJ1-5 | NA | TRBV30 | CAWSETGRGPDQPQHF | TGTGCCTGGAGTGAGACGGGCAGGGGGCCAGATCAGCCCCAGCATTTT
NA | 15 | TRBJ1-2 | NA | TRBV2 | CASSEAPARVGGYTF | TGTGCCAGCAGTGAAGCGCCCGCCAGGGTGGGCGGCTACACCTTC
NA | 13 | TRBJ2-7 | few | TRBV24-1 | CATGTPYSYEQYF | TGTGCCACCGGGACTCCATATTCCTACGAGCAGTACTTC
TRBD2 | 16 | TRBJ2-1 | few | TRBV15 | CATSGRLAGDHNEQFF | TGTGCCACCAGCGGTCGACTAGCGGGAGATCACAATGAGCAGTTCTTC
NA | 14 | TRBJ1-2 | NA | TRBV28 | CASSSAPGVYGYTF | TGTGCCAGCAGTTCTGCCCCTGGGGTCTATGGCTACACCTTC
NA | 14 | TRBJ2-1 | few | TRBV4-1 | CASSPPVEGHEQFF | TGCGCCAGCAGCCCCCCCGTGGAAGGTCATGAGCAGTTCTTC
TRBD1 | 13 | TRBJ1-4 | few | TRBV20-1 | CSARSGGEEKLFF | TGCAGTGCTAGATCAGGGGGAGAAGAAAAACTGTTTTTT
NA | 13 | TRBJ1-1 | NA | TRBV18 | CASSPPENTEAFF | TGTGCCAGCTCACCACCGGAGAACACTGAAGCTTTCTTT
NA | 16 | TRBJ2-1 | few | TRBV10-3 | CAISPRDRSSYNEQFF | TGTGCCATCAGTCCTCGGGATAGAAGCTCCTACAATGAGCAGTTCTTC
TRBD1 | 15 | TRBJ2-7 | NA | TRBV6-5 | CASSYRGQGGYEQYF | TGTGCCAGCAGTTACAGAGGACAGGGGGGCTACGAGCAGTACTTC
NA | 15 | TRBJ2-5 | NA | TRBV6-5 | CASSYSSMKRETQYF | TGTGCCAGCAGTTACTCGAGTATGAAGAGGGAGACCCAGTACTTC
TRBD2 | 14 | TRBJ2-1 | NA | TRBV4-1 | CASSPAGGFSEQFF | TGCGCCAGCAGCCCAGCGGGGGGGTTCAGTGAGCAGTTCTTC
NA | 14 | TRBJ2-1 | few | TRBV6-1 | CASRSSLPNNEQFF | TGTGCCAGCCGGTCTTCTCTGCCTAACAATGAGCAGTTCTTC
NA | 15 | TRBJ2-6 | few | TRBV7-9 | CATKTGISGANVLTF | TGTGCCACAAAAACAGGGATCTCTGGGGCCAACGTCCTGACTTTC
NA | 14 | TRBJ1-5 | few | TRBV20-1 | CSATRGVSNQPQHF | TGCAGTGCCACCCGGGGGGTAAGCAATCAGCCCCAGCATTTT
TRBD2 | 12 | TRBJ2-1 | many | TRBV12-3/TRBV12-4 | CVSGRAYNEQFF | TGTGTTAGCGGGAGGGCCTACAATGAGCAGTTCTTC
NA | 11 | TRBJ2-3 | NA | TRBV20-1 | CSGIRKDTQYF | TGCAGTGGGATCAGGAAAGATACGCAGTATTTT
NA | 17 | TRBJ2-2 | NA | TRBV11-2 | CASSLGGPGRGTGELFF | TGTGCCAGCAGCTTAGGGGGTCCTGGAAGGGGCACCGGGGAGCTGTTTTTT
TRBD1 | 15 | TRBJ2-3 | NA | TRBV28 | CASRPTGLSTDTQYF | TGTGCCAGCAGACCGACAGGGCTAAGCACAGATACGCAGTATTTT
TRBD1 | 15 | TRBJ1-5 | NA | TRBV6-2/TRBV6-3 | CASRPTGGVSQPQHF | TGTGCCAGCAGACCGACAGGGGGGGTTAGTCAGCCCCAGCATTTT
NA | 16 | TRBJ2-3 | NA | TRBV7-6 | CASSFSGRRTTDTQYF | TGTGCCAGCAGCTTTTCGGGACGGCGAACCACAGATACGCAGTATTTT
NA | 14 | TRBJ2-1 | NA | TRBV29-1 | CSVIVTVGLGEQFF | TGCAGCGTGATTGTCACGGTGGGCTTGGGGGAGCAGTTCTTC
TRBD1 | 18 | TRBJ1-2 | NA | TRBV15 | CATSASRDRATANYGYTF | TGTGCCACCAGCGCGAGCCGGGACAGGGCGACGGCTAACTATGGCTACACCTTC
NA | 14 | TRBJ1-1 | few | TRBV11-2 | CASSLWGRDTEAFF | TGTGCCAGCAGCTTATGGGGCCGGGACACTGAAGCTTTCTTT
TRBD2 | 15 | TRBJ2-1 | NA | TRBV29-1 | CSVESGTSGYGEQFF | TGCAGCGTTGAAAGTGGGACTAGCGGGTATGGTGAGCAGTTCTTC
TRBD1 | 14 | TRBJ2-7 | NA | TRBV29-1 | CSVWSRTGAYEQYF | TGCAGCGTCTGGTCTCGGACAGGGGCCTACGAGCAGTACTTC
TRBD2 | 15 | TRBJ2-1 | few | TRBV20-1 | CSARDRLAGYNEQFF | TGCAGTGCTAGAGATCGTCTAGCGGGATACAATGAGCAGTTCTTC
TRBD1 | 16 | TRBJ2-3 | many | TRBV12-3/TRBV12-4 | CASSYRQGWGTDTQYF | TGTGCCAGCAGTTACCGACAGGGATGGGGCACAGATACGCAGTATTTT
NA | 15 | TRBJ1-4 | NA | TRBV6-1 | CASSTTVATNEKLFF | TGTGCCAGCAGTACTACAGTTGCAACTAATGAAAAACTGTTTTTT
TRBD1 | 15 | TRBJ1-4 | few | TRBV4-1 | CASSQDDRGWEKLFF | TGCGCCAGCAGCCAAGATGACAGGGGGTGGGAAAAACTGTTTTTT
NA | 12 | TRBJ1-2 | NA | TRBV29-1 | CSVDSPNGGYTF | TGCAGCGTCGACTCACCGAACGGGGGCTACACCTTC
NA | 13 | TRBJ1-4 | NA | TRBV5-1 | CASSGPPYEKLFF | TGCGCCAGCAGCGGACCCCCCTATGAAAAACTGTTTTTT
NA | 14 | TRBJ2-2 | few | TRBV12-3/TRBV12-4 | CASTLDREDGELFF | TGTGCCAGCACCCTTGACAGGGAGGACGGGGAGCTGTTTTTT